This T cell receptor (beta chain) originates from a study of PD-1 blockade in classical Hodgkin lymphoma. The data were produced by immunoSEQ multiplex PCR, yet TCRdb's version contains in-frame clones alone and is incomplete. The sample yields approximately 60,000 clones, around 88% seen once. Study conclusions and caveats: Initiation of nivolumab under 1 year after ASCT led to exclusion of patients. Baseline diversity was lower in partial responders and progressors than complete responders. CD4+ but not CD8+ TCR diversity rose significantly by C4D1.

Patients all relapsed after autologous stem cell transplantation, and there was variation in brentuximab vedotin exposure. Complete response, partial response or progressive disease was each patient's best response. A word on this clone: Its antigen is still unknown.

Source: peripheral blood mononuclear cells (PBMCs), taken at baseline. This receptor was obtained from a human donor with classical Hodgkin lymphoma.

CDR3: CASTPGSVGGYTF. The CDR3 region has the DNA TGCGCCAGCACGCCAGGGTCAGTAGGAGGCTACACCTTC. This chain connects TRBV4-1 to TRBJ1-2, with D maybe TRBD1 (5 bases). V lost 7 bases, J lost 8 bases, and 17 bases lay in between. Per the germline V gene, CDR1 is MGHRA and CDR2 is YSYEKL. CDR3 length equals 13 residues.